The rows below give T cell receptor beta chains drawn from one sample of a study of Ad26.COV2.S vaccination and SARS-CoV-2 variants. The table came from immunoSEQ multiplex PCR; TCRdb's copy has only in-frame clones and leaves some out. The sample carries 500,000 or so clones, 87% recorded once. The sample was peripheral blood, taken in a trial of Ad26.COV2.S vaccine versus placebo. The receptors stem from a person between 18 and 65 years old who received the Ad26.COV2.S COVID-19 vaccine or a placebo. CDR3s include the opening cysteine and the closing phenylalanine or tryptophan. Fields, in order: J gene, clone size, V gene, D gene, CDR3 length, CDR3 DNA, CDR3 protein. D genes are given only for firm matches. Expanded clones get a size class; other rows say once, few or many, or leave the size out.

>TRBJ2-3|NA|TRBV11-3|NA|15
TGTGCCAGCAGCAAGAGAGCCAGCAGCACAGATACGCAGTATTTT
CASSKRASSTDTQYF
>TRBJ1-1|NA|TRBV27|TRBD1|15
TGTGCCAGCAGTCCCCGACAGGGCTTGAACACTGAAGCTTTCTTT
CASSPRQGLNTEAFF
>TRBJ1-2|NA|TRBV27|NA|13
TGTGCCAGCAGTTTATCGAGGGCAAATGGCTACACCTTC
CASSLSRANGYTF
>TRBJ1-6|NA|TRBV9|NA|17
TGTGCCAGCAGCGTAGCAGGGAAGAGCTCCTATAATTCACCCCTCCACTTT
CASSVAGKSSYNSPLHF
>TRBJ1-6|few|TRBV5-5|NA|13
TGTGCCACCGAGGTAGAGGCCGGATCACCCCTCCACTTT
CATEVEAGSPLHF
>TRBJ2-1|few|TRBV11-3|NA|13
TGTGCCAGCAGCCAATACGTCAACAATGAGCAGTTCTTC
CASSQYVNNEQFF
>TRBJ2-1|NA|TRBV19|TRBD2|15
TGTGCCAGTACACTAGCGGGAGGCCACTACAATGAGCAGTTCTTC
CASTLAGGHYNEQFF
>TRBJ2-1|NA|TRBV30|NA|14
TGTGCCTGGTCGGGGGGCTCTGCCTACAATGAGCAGTTCTTC
CAWSGGSAYNEQFF
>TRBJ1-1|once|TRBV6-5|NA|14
TGTGCCAGCAGGAGGGACATTCAGGGCACTGAAGCTTTCTTT
CASRRDIQGTEAFF
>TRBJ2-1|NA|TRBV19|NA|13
TGTGCCAGTAGACTAGAGGGGCAGAATGAGCAGTTCTTC
CASRLEGQNEQFF
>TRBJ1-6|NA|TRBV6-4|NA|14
TGTGCCAGCAGAGAAAAGATGGGGGTTTCACCCCTCCACTTT
CASREKMGVSPLHF
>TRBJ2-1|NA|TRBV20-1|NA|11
TGCAGTGCTAGAGCCTTAAATGAGCAGTTCTTC
CSARALNEQFF
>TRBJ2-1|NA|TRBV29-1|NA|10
TGCAGCGTTGATTGGAATGAGCAGTTCTTC
CSVDWNEQFF
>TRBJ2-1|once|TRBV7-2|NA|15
TGTGCCAGCAGCTCCCGCCCGGGACTGGCCAATGAGCAGTTCTTC
CASSSRPGLANEQFF
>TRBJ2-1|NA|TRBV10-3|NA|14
TGTGCCATCAGTGAGAGGGGCAGGGACAATGAGCAGTTCTTC
CAISERGRDNEQFF
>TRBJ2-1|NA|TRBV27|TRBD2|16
TGTGCCAGCAGTTTACTAGCGGGAGGGCCTGTGAATGAGCAGTTCTTC
CASSLLAGGPVNEQFF
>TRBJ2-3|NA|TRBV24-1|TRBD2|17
TGTGCCACCAGTGACCCTTCAGCGGGGCCGGATCGGGATACGCAGTATTTT
CATSDPSAGPDRDTQYF
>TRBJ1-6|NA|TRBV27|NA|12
TGTGCCAGCAGTTTACTTAATTCACCCCTCCACTTT
CASSLLNSPLHF
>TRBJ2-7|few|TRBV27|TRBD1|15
TGTGCCAGCAGCCCAACAGGGGGTCGCTTGGCCGAGCAGTACTTC
CASSPTGGRLAEQYF
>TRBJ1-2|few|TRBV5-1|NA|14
TGCGCCAGCAGCTTGCCGGGAGGGTCCTATGGCTACACCTTC
CASSLPGGSYGYTF
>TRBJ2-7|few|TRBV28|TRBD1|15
TGTGCCAGCAATAAGCAGACGGACAGGTTATACGAGCAGTACTTC
CASNKQTDRLYEQYF
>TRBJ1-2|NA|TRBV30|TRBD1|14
TGTGCCTGGAGTGTTGACAGGGGGGATTATGGCTACACCTTC
CAWSVDRGDYGYTF
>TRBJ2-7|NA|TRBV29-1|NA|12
TGCAGCGTTGAAAGGGGCTCGGACGAGCAGTACTTC
CSVERGSDEQYF
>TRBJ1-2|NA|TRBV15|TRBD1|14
TGTGCCACCAGCAGAGGGGACAGGCTCTATGGCTACACCTTC
CATSRGDRLYGYTF
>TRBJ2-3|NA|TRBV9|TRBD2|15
TGTGCCAGCAGCGCAACTAGCGGGAGAACAGATACGCAGTATTTT
CASSATSGRTDTQYF
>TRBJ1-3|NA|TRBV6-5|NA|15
TGTGCCAGCAGTTACTCGAGGGATTCTGGAAACACCATATATTTT
CASSYSRDSGNTIYF
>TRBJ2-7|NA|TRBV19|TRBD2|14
TGTGCCAGTAGTATTAAGCGGGGAGCCTACGAGCAGTACTTC
CASSIKRGAYEQYF
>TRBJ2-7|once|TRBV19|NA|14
TGTGCCAGTAGTATAACCAGACGATCCTACGAGCAGTACTTC
CASSITRRSYEQYF
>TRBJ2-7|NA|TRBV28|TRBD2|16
TGTGCCAGCAGTTTAGGAGGACTAGCGTCGTCCTACGAGCAGTACTTC
CASSLGGLASSYEQYF
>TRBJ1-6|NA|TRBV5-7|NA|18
TGTGCCAGCAGCCAGGCAACCAGAAATAGCTCCTATAATTCACCCCTCCACTTT
CASSQATRNSSYNSPLHF
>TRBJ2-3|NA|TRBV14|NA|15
TGTGCCAGCAGCCTCGAGCGGACCTCCACAGATACGCAGTATTTT
CASSLERTSTDTQYF
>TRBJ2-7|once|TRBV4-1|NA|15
TGCGCCAGCAGCCAAGCGGGTACTACCTTCTACGAGCAGTACTTC
CASSQAGTTFYEQYF
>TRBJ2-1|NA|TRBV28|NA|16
TGTGCCAGCAGTTTAACCTCACCAGGGGCTAACAATGAGCAGTTCTTC
CASSLTSPGANNEQFF
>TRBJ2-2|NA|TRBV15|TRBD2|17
TGTGCCACCAGCAGAGCTCGACTAGCGGCAAACACCGGGGAGCTGTTTTTT
CATSRARLAANTGELFF
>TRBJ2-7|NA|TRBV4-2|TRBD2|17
TGTGCCAGCAGCCAAAGTACTAGCGGGAGGCCCTCCTACGAGCAGTACTTC
CASSQSTSGRPSYEQYF
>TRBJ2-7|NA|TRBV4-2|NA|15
TGTGCCAGCAGCCAAGTCAGGGAGGATGGCTACGAGCAGTACTTC
CASSQVREDGYEQYF
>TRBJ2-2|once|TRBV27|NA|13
TGTGCCAGCAGTTTATTTCCAACCGGGGAGCTGTTTTTT
CASSLFPTGELFF
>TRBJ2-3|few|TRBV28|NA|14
TGTGCCAGCAGTTTATTCGGGAGAACAGATACGCAGTATTTT
CASSLFGRTDTQYF
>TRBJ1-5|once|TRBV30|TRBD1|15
TGTGCCTGGAGTGGCCAAGACAGGGGCAATCAGCCCCAGCATTTT
CAWSGQDRGNQPQHF
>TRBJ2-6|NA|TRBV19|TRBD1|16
TGTGCCAGTAGTCATTACAGGGGTTCAGGGGCCAACGTCCTGACTTTC
CASSHYRGSGANVLTF
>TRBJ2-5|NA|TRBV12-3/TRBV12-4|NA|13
TGTGCCAGCAGCCAGGGGATGGCAAGGACCCAGTACTTC
CASSQGMARTQYF
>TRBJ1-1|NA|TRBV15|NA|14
TGTGCCACCAGCCGAGACGTCATGAACACTGAAGCTTTCTTT
CATSRDVMNTEAFF
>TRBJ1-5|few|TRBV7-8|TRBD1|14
TGTGCCAGCAGCCGACAGGGGGCGAATGAGCCCCAGCATTTT
CASSRQGANEPQHF
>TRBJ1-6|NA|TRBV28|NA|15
TGTGCCAGCAGCCCCCCAGGGAGAATGGGATCACCCCTCCACTTT
CASSPPGRMGSPLHF
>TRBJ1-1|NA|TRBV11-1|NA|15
TGTGCCAGCAACCTACACGATACTCTGAACACTGAAGCTTTCTTT
CASNLHDTLNTEAFF
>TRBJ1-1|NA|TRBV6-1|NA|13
TGTGCCAGCAGTGAGGACAGACAGAGACAAGCTTTCTTT
CASSEDRQRQAFF
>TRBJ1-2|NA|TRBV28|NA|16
TGTGCCAGCAGCCAGGGGCCCGGGGGGCTACCGGAGGGCTACACCTTC
CASSQGPGGLPEGYTF
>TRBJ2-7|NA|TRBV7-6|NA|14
TGTGCCAGCAGCCACCGCGACAGGACGGTCGAGCAGTACTTC
CASSHRDRTVEQYF
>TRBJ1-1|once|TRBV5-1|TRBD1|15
TGCGCCAGCAGCGACCGACAGGGGGGAGCTTCTGAAGCTTTCTTT
CASSDRQGGASEAFF
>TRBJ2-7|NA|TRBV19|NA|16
TGTGCCAGTAGTCCCCCGGGTTCCCCTGTTTTCTACGAGCAGTACTTC
CASSPPGSPVFYEQYF